This is a list of T cell receptor beta chains from one sample in a study of T cell responses to AZD1222 COVID-19 vaccine. Repertoires were generated with immunoSEQ multiplex PCR, while TCRdb's copy carries only in-frame clones and drops some. The sample has 150,000 to 160,000 clones, approximately 90% seen once. Material: peripheral blood, obtained after recovery from COVID-19. Receptor source: an adult who had recovered from COVID-19. CDR3s leave out the opening cysteine and the closing phenylalanine or tryptophan. Clone size, where shown, is once, few, many, or a class for clones that have expanded.

CDR3: ASSLRQESGNTIY
J: TRBJ1-3
size: -
V: TRBV18

CDR3: SVGDRGYGYT
J: TRBJ1-2
size: once
V: TRBV29-1

CDR3: QVGTDTQY
J: TRBJ2-3
size: -
V: TRBV29-1

CDR3: ASSPSTVHHQH
J: TRBJ1-5
size: -
V: TRBV12-3/TRBV12-4

CDR3: ASSETRVAQY
J: TRBJ2-7
size: -
V: TRBV6-1

CDR3: ASSLDSTSAVSSYNEQF
J: TRBJ2-1
size: once
V: TRBV5-6

CDR3: ASSTPALYEQF
J: TRBJ2-1
size: -
V: TRBV7-8

CDR3: SVQGFDQPQH
J: TRBJ1-5
size: -
V: TRBV29-1

CDR3: ASSLDGRDTGWGGYT
J: TRBJ1-2
size: -
V: TRBV5-1

CDR3: ASSYPKGGSNQPQH
J: TRBJ1-5
size: once
V: TRBV6-6

CDR3: ASSPLRGNTEAF
J: TRBJ1-1
size: -
V: TRBV27

CDR3: ASSKDCNLSDQPQH
J: TRBJ1-5
size: -
V: TRBV21-1

CDR3: ASSKGTETYEQY
J: TRBJ2-7
size: -
V: TRBV5-4

CDR3: ASSPPGLGGYT
J: TRBJ1-2
size: -
V: TRBV7-9

CDR3: ASSLDNMDTEAF
J: TRBJ1-1
size: once
V: TRBV5-6

CDR3: ASSIPASYEQY
J: TRBJ2-7
size: -
V: TRBV19

CDR3: ASSPGTGGSGSDTQY
J: TRBJ2-3
size: -
V: TRBV6-2/TRBV6-3

CDR3: ASSYSGELLYEQY
J: TRBJ2-7
size: -
V: TRBV6-5

CDR3: ASSARQGLDSPLH
J: TRBJ1-6
size: -
V: TRBV9

CDR3: ASSLRQGAYNEQF
J: TRBJ2-1
size: -
V: TRBV27

CDR3: ASSLAQGGITEAF
J: TRBJ1-1
size: -
V: TRBV5-1

CDR3: ASSLRDLGAGEQY
J: TRBJ2-7
size: -
V: TRBV28

CDR3: ASKDFDGTDTQY
J: TRBJ2-3
size: -
V: TRBV19

CDR3: ASSLFGVSNYGYT
J: TRBJ1-2
size: -
V: TRBV28

CDR3: ASRETGTSGRVAYNEQF
J: TRBJ2-1
size: -
V: TRBV2

CDR3: ASSIRGSNGYT
J: TRBJ1-2
size: -
V: TRBV19

CDR3: ASSLLTGYNQPQH
J: TRBJ1-5
size: -
V: TRBV28

CDR3: ASSAGQKEQY
J: TRBJ2-7
size: few
V: TRBV27

CDR3: ASSSPPLFYEQY
J: TRBJ2-7
size: -
V: TRBV7-8

CDR3: ASSLLRLSSGTDTQY
J: TRBJ2-3
size: -
V: TRBV28

CDR3: ASRGIGALGQY
J: TRBJ2-7
size: -
V: TRBV12-3/TRBV12-4

CDR3: ASSQDQGQGNQPQH
J: TRBJ1-5
size: -
V: TRBV4-2

CDR3: ASTGPSSYGYT
J: TRBJ1-2
size: few
V: TRBV10-2

CDR3: ASSLTSGNSYEQY
J: TRBJ2-7
size: -
V: TRBV11-2

CDR3: ATSRRLGQPQH
J: TRBJ1-5
size: -
V: TRBV12-3/TRBV12-4

CDR3: ASSLLAGGTNTGELF
J: TRBJ2-2
size: -
V: TRBV5-4

CDR3: ASSLGHNTEAF
J: TRBJ1-1
size: once
V: TRBV13

CDR3: ASSQEQGWAPLH
J: TRBJ1-6
size: -
V: TRBV14

CDR3: ASSEVGRGAYNSPLH
J: TRBJ1-6
size: -
V: TRBV2

CDR3: ATSRGWETQY
J: TRBJ2-5
size: once
V: TRBV15

CDR3: ASRAESYNSPLH
J: TRBJ1-6
size: -
V: TRBV19

CDR3: ASSVEGLAKNIQY
J: TRBJ2-4
size: -
V: TRBV2

CDR3: ASSRLREGTEAF
J: TRBJ1-1
size: once
V: TRBV27

CDR3: ASSLETISYEQY
J: TRBJ2-7
size: -
V: TRBV7-2

CDR3: ASSFRTGLYGYT
J: TRBJ1-2
size: -
V: TRBV28

CDR3: ASSGGGENEQF
J: TRBJ2-1
size: -
V: TRBV5-4

CDR3: SVGLGAGEQY
J: TRBJ2-7
size: -
V: TRBV29-1